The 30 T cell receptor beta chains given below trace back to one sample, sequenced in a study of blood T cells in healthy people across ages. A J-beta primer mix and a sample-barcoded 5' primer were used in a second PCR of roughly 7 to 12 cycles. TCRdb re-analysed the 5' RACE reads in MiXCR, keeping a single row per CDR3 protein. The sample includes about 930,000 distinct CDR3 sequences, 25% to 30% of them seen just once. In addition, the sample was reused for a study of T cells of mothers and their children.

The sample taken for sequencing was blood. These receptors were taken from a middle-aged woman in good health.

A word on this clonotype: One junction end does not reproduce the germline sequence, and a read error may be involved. The CDR3 reads CGARARRDSVTYEQYF. CDR3 DNA sequence: TGCGGTGCTAGAGCCAGGAGGGACAGTGTAACCTACGAGCAGTACTTC. V and J are TRBV20-1 and TRBJ2-5; tentative D call: TRBD1 (7 bases). The end of the DNA aligns better with TRBJ2-7, so the J call may be wrong. The V gene's germline CDR1 is DFQATT and CDR2 SNEGSKA (reference sequence). The CDR3 extends over 16 amino acids.

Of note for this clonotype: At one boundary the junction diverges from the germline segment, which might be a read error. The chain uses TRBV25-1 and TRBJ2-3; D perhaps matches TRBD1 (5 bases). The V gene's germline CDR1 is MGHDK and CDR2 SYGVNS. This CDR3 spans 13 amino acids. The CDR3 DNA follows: TGTGCCAGCAGTGACGTCAGGGTAGATGCGCAGTATTTT. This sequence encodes CASSDVRVDAQYF.

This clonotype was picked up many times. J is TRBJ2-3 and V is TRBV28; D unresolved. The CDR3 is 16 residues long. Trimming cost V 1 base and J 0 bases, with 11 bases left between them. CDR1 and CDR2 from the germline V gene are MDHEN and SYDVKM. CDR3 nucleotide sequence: TGTGCCAGCAGTTTATCAGGTCGGTCTAGCACAGATACGCAGTATTTT. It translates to CASSLSGRSSTDTQYF. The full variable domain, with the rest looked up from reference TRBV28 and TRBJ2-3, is DVKVTQSSRYLVKRTGEKVFLECVQDMDHENMFWYRQDPGLGLRLIYFSYDVKMKEKGDIPEGYSVSREKKERFSLILESASTNQTSMYLCASSLSGRSSTDTQYFGPGTRLTVL.

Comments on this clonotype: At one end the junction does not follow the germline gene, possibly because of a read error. The CDR3 sequence: CAGSLGAEIGQFF. The CDR3 coding sequence is TGTGCCGGCAGCTTGGGGGCGGAAATAGGGCAGTTCTTC. The V and J genes are TRBV5-8 and TRBJ2-1, with D possibly matching TRBD1 (6 bases). Germline values: CDR1 SGHTS, CDR2 YDEGEE. CDR3 length: 13 amino acids.

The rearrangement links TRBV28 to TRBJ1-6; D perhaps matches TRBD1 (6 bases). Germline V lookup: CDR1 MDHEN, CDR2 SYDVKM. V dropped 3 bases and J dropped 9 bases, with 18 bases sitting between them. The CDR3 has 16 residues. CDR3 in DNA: TGTGCCAGCAGTTTTCGGACAGCCTTGGCCATTTCACCCCTCCACTTT. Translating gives CASSFRTALAISPLHF.

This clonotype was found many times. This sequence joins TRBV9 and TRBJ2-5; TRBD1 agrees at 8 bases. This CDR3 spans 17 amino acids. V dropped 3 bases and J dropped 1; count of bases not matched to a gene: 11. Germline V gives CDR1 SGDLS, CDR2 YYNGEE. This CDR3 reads CASSALGQGAFQETQYF. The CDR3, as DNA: TGTGCCAGCAGCGCCCTTGGGCAGGGGGCCTTCCAAGAGACCCAGTACTTC.

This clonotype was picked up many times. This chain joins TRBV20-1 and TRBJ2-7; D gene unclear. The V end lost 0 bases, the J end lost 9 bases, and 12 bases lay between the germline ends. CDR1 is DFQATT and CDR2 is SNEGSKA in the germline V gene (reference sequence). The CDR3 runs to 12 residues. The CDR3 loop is CSARDVGPGQYF. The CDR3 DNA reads TGCAGTGCTAGAGATGTCGGCCCCGGGCAGTACTTC.

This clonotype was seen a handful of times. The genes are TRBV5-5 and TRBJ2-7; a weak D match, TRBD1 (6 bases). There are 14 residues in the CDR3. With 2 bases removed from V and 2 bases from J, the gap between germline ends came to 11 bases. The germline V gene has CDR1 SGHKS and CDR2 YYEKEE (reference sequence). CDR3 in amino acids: CASSFRTAPYEQYF. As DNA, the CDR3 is TGTGCCAGCAGCTTTCGGACAGCCCCCTACGAGCAGTACTTC.

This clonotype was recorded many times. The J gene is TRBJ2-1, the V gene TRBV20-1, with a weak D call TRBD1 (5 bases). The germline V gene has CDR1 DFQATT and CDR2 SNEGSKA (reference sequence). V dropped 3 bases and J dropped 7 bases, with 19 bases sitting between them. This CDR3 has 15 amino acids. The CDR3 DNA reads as TGCAGTGCTAGCCCCGCAGGGTTGTGGGTAAATGAGCAGTTCTTC. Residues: CSASPAGLWVNEQFF.

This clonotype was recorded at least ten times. In DNA form, the CDR3 reads TGTGCCACACAGGAGTCGCTCTCCGAGCAGTACTTC. Translated: CATQESLSEQYF. The V call is TRBV6-2 or TRBV6-3, the J call TRBJ2-7; TRBD1 is a possible D gene (5 bases). The V end lost 10 bases, the J end lost 6 bases, and 16 bases lay between the germline ends. The CDR3 extends over 12 amino acids. Germline values: CDR1 MNHEY, CDR2 SVGEGT.

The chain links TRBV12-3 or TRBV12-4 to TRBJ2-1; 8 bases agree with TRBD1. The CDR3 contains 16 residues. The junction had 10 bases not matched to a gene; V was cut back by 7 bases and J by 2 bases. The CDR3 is CASTSGGWGPYNEQFF. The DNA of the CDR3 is TGTGCCAGCACCTCAGGGGGCTGGGGACCCTACAATGAGCAGTTCTTC.

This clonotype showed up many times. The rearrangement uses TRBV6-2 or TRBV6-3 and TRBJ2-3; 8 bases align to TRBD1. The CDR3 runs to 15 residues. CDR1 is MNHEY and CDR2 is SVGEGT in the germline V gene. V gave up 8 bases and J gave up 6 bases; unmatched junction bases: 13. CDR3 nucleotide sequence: TGTGCCAGCGACAGGGGCCAGACGAATAGGGATACGCAGTATTTT. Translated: CASDRGQTNRDTQYF.

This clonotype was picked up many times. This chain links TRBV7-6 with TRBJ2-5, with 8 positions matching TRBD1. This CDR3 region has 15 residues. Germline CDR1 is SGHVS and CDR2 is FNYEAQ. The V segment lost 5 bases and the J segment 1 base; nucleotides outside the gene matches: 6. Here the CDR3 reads CASSRDRGPQETQYF. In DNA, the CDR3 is TGTGCCAGCAGCCGTGACAGGGGACCCCAAGAGACCCAGTACTTC.

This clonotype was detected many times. This CDR3 reads CASSLERRRGYGYTF. In nucleotides, the CDR3 is TGTGCCAGCAGCTTAGAGAGACGGCGGGGCTATGGCTACACCTTC. This chain joins TRBV11-2 and TRBJ1-2; D remains unclear. The CDR3 runs 15 residues. Germline CDR1 SGHAT, CDR2 FQNNGV. V lost 0 bases to trimming and J lost 4 bases, with 12 bases between them. The complete variable domain, with remaining parts taken from reference TRBV11-2 and TRBJ1-2, reads EAGVAQSPRYKIIEKRQSVAFWCNPISGHATLYWYQQILGQGPKLLIQFQNNGVVDDSQLPKDRFSAERLKGVDSTLKIQPAKLEDSAVYLCASSLERRRGYGYTFGSGTRLTVV.

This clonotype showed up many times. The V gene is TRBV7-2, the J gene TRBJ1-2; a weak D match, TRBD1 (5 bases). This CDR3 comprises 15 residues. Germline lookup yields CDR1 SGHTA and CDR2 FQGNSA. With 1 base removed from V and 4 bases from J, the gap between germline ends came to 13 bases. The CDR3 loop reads CASSLDKGVTYGYTF. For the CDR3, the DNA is TGTGCCAGCAGCTTAGACAAAGGGGTTACCTATGGCTACACCTTC.

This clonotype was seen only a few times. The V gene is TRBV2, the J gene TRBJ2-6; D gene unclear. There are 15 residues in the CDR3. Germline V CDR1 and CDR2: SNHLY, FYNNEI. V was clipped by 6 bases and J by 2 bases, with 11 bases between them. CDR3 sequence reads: CASRPQKTGANVLTF. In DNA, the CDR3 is TGTGCCAGCAGGCCTCAGAAGACTGGGGCCAACGTCCTGACTTTC.

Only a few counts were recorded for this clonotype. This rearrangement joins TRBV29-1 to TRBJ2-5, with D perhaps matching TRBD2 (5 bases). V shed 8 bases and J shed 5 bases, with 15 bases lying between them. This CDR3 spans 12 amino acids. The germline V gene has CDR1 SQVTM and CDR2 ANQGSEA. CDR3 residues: CSQTGYGETQYF. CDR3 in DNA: TGCAGCCAGACGGGGTACGGGGAGACCCAGTACTTC.

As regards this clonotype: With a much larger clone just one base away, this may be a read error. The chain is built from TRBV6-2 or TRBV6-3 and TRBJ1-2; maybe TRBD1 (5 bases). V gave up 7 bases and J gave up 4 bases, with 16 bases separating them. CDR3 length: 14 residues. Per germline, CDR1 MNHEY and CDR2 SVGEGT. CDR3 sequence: CASKGTEASYGYTF. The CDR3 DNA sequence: TGTGCCAGCAAGGGGACGGAAGCTAGCTATGGCTACACCTTC.

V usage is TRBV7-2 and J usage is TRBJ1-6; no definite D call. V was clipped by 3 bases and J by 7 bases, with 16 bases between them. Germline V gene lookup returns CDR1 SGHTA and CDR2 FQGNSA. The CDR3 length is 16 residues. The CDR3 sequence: CASSFRTAGRNSPLHF. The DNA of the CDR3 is TGTGCCAGCAGCTTTCGAACAGCCGGACGAAATTCACCCCTCCACTTT. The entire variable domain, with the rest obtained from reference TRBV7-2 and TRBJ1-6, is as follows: GAGVSQSPSNKVTEKGKDVELRCDPISGHTALYWYRQSLGQGLEFLIYFQGNSAPDKSGLPSDRFSAERTGGSVSTLTIQRTQQEDSAVYLCASSFRTAGRNSPLHFGNGTRLTVT.

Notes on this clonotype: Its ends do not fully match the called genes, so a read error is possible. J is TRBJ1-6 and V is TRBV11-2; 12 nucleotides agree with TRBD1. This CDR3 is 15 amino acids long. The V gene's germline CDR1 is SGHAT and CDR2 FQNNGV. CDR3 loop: CASSSGTGGDSPFHF. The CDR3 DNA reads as TGTGCCAGCAGCTCTGGGACAGGGGGCGATTCACCCTTCCACTTT.

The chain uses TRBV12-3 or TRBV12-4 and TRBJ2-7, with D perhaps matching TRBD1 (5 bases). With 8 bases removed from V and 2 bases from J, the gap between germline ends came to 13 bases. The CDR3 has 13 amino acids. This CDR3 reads CASCSAGTYEQYF. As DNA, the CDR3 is TGTGCCAGCTGTTCGGCAGGGACCTACGAGCAGTACTTC.

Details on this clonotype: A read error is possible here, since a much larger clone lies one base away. The CDR3, as DNA: TGCGCCAGCAGCTCCGAGGGGCTGGATACGGAGTATTTT. Its protein is CASSSEGLDTEYF. This chain uses TRBV5-1 with TRBJ2-3; the D gene could be TRBD1 or TRBD2 (5 bases each). The V gene's germline CDR1 is SGHRS and CDR2 YFSETQ. This CDR3 region has 13 residues.

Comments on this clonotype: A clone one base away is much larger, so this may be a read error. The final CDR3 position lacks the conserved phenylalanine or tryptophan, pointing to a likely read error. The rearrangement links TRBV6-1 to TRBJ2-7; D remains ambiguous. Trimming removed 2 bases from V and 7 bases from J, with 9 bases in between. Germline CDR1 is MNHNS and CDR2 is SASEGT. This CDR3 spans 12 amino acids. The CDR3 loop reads CASSERADEQYC. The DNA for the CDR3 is TGTGCCAGCAGTGAACGGGCAGATGAGCAGTACTGC.

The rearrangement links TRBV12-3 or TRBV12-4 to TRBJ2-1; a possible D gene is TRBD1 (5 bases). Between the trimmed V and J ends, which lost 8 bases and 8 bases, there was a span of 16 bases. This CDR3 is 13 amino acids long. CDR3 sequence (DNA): TGTGCCAGCGGCTCAGGGAATCCTCATGAGCAGTTCTTC. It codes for CASGSGNPHEQFF.

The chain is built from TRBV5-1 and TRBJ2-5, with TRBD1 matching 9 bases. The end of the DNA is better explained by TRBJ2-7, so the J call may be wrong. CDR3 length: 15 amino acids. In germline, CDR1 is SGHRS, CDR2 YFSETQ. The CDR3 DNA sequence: TGCGCCAGCAGCTCCGATGTTACAGGGGGCACCGAGCAGTACTTC. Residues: CASSSDVTGGTEQYF.

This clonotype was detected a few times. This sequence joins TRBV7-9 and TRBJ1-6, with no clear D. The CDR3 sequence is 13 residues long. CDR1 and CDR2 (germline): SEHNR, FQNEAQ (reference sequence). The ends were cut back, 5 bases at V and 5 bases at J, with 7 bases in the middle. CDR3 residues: CASSPGNNSPLHF. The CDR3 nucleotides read TGTGCCAGCAGCCCGGGCAATAATTCACCCCTCCACTTT.

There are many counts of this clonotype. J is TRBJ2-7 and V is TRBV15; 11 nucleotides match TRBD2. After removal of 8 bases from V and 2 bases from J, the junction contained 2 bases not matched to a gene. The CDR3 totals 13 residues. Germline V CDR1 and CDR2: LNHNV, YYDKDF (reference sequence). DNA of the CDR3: TGTGCCACCTCTAGCGGGGGGACCTACGAGCAGTACTTC. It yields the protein CATSSGGTYEQYF. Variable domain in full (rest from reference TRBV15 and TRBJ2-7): DAMVIQNPRYQVTQFGKPVTLSCSQTLNHNVMYWYQQKSSQAPKLLFHYYDKDFNNEADTPDNFQSRRPNTSFCFLDIRSPGLGDTAMYLCATSSGGTYEQYFGPGTRLTVT.

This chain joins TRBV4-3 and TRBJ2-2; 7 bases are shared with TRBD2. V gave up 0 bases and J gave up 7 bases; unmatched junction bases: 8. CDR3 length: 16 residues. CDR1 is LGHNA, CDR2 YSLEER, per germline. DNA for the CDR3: TGCGCCAGCAGCCAAGATAGGTTCGGGGGGAGCGGGGAGCTGTTTTTT. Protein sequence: CASSQDRFGGSGELFF.

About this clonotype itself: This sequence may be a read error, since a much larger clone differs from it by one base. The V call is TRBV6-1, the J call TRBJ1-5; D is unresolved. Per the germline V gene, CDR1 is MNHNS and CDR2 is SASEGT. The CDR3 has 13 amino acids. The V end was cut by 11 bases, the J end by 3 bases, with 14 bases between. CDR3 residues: CAGHMTTNQPQHF. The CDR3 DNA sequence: TGTGCCGGCCATATGACAACCAATCAGCCCCAGCATTTT.

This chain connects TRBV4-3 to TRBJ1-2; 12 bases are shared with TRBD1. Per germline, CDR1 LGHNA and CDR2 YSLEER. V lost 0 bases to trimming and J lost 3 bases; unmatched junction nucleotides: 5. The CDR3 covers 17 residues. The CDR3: CASSQDFGTGGHYGYTF. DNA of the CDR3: TGCGCCAGCAGCCAAGATTTCGGGACAGGGGGCCACTATGGCTACACCTTC.